The 13 T cell receptor beta chains below all came from one sample that was sequenced in a study of cytotoxic CD8 clonotypes in ibrutinib-treated CLL. The method was immunoSEQ multiplex PCR; TCRdb's version includes in-frame clones alone and lacks a portion of them. This table has some 130,000 clones, 75% to 90% appearing once. This specimen was PBMCs, taken after 24 months of ibrutinib treatment. The source of these receptors is a human donor with chronic lymphocytic leukemia.

This clone was observed a single time. The chain links TRBV7-2 to TRBJ2-3, with TRBD2 matching over 8 bases. Germline trimming cut 3 bases from V and 0 bases from J; bases unmatched to any gene: 2. This CDR3 is 15 amino acids long. Germline CDR1 and CDR2: SGHTA and FQGNSA. CDR3 sequence: CASSFLAGSTDTQYF. DNA for the CDR3: TGTGCCAGCAGCTTTCTAGCGGGTAGCACAGATACGCAGTATTTT.

This chain links TRBV18 with TRBJ2-1, with 7 bases lining up with TRBD1. The CDR3 runs 15 residues. V gave up 3 bases and J gave up 8 bases; unmatched junction bases: 10. CDR1 KGHSH and CDR2 LQKENI come from the germline V gene. The CDR3, as DNA: TGTGCCAGCTCACCCAAACCAGACAGGGTGGATGAGCAGTTCTTC. Its protein is CASSPKPDRVDEQFF.

The chain combines TRBV10-1 with TRBJ2-5; D is ambiguous. CDR1 and CDR2 (germline): WNHNN, SYGVQD (reference sequence). The CDR3 extends over 10 amino acids. Trimming left V 4 bases short and J 4 bases short, with 1 base between. CDR3 sequence (DNA): TGCGCCAGCAGTGGAGAGACCCAGTACTTC. It translates to CASSGETQYF.

The chain joins TRBV5-5 to TRBJ2-5; 11 bases are shared with TRBD1. In germline, CDR1 is SGHKS, CDR2 YYEKEE (reference sequence). CDR3 length: 16 amino acids. V dropped 3 bases and J dropped 6; count of bases not matched to a gene: 10. This chain's CDR3 is CASSWERTGGGKTQYF. In DNA, the CDR3 is TGTGCCAGCAGCTGGGAACGGACAGGGGGCGGAAAGACCCAGTACTTC. The full variable domain, in which reference TRBV5-5 and TRBJ2-5 provide the parts outside the CDR3, is DAGVTQSPTHLIKTRGQQVTLRCSPISGHKSVSWYQQVLGQGPQFIFQYYEKEERGRGNFPDRFSARQFPNYSSELNVNALLLGDSALYLCASSWERTGGGKTQYFGPGTRLLVL.

This clone was counted a few times. This rearrangement joins TRBV11-1 to TRBJ2-3; no firm D call. The CDR3 loop spans 14 amino acids. V lost 5 bases, J lost 4 bases, and 13 bases lay in between. Germline V gene lookup returns CDR1 SGHAT and CDR2 FQDESV (reference sequence). In DNA form, the CDR3 reads TGTGCCAGCAGCCTAGGGTTGTACTCAGATACGCAGTATTTT. Translating it yields CASSLGLYSDTQYF.

V usage is TRBV10-3 and J usage is TRBJ1-3; D unresolved. The CDR3 spans 13 residues. The germline V gene has CDR1 ENHRY and CDR2 SYGVKD. Trimming removed 6 bases at V and 0 bases at J, with 6 bases between. The DNA for the CDR3 is TGTGCCATCAGCTTAAACTCTGGAAACACCATATATTTT. Translating gives CAISLNSGNTIYF.

The CDR3 coding sequence is TGTGCCAGCAGTCGGACTAGCGGGGGGCTGGAGACCCAGTACTTC. Residues: CASSRTSGGLETQYF. The J gene is TRBJ2-5, the V gene TRBV28; 14 bases match TRBD2. Losses at the gene ends were 5 bases for V and 5 bases for J; bases not matched to a gene: 4. This CDR3 contains 15 residues. Germline V gene sequence: CDR1 MDHEN, CDR2 SYDVKM.

This chain links TRBV28 with TRBJ2-2, with 7 bases matching TRBD2. Germline CDR1 and CDR2: MDHEN and SYDVKM. The CDR3 has 14 amino acids. With V trimmed by 7 bases and J by 5 bases, 7 bases remained unmatched. The CDR3 coding sequence is TGTGCCAGCACCCGACACGGGAGGACCGGGGAGCTGTTTTTT. Residues: CASTRHGRTGELFF. The variable domain in full, completed from reference TRBV28 and TRBJ2-2, reads DVKVTQSSRYLVKRTGEKVFLECVQDMDHENMFWYRQDPGLGLRLIYFSYDVKMKEKGDIPEGYSVSREKKERFSLILESASTNQTSMYLCASTRHGRTGELFFGEGSRLTVL.

The chain joins TRBV7-9 to TRBJ1-1; 10 bases map to TRBD1. Germline V CDR1 and CDR2: SEHNR, FQNEAQ (reference sequence). The CDR3 has 11 amino acids. Trimming at V came to 4 bases and at J to 11 bases, leaving 1 base not matched to a gene. The DNA for the CDR3 is TGTGCCAGCAGCTGGGGACAGGGGGCTTTCTTT. Translated, it gives CASSWGQGAFF.

The rearrangement joins TRBV11-2 to TRBJ1-6; tentatively, D is TRBD1 (5 bases). Germline CDR1 reads SGHAT; CDR2 reads FQNNGV. The V and J ends lost 5 bases and 1 base respectively, with 12 bases between them. This CDR3 contains 16 residues. This CDR3 is CASSPGQGSYNSPLHF. For the CDR3, the DNA is TGTGCCAGCAGCCCGGGCCAGGGATCCTATAATTCACCCCTCCACTTT.

This chain uses TRBV28 with TRBJ2-1, with 10 positions matching TRBD1. CDR1 MDHEN and CDR2 SYDVKM come from the germline V gene. V dropped 7 bases and J dropped 6; count of bases not matched to a gene: 12. The CDR3 totals 16 residues. DNA for the CDR3: TGTGCCAGCACTTTTTCCGGGACAGGGGATCGCAATGAGCAGTTCTTC. Its translation is CASTFSGTGDRNEQFF.

This chain links TRBV6-1 with TRBJ1-2; D is ambiguous. V was trimmed by 7 bases and J by 3 bases, leaving 15 bases between them. The germline gives CDR1 MNHNS, CDR2 SASEGT. The length of the CDR3 is 14 residues. CDR3 amino acids: CASNERSGDYGYTF. CDR3 DNA sequence: TGTGCCAGCAACGAGAGGTCTGGGGACTATGGCTACACCTTC.

The chain combines TRBV28 with TRBJ2-7, with D perhaps TRBD1 or TRBD2 (5 bases each). V lost 5 bases to trimming and J lost 6 bases, with 14 bases between them. CDR3 length: 13 residues. Germline V gene lookup returns CDR1 MDHEN and CDR2 SYDVKM. CDR3 amino acids: CASSTGARVEQYF. CDR3 in DNA: TGTGCCAGCAGTACCGGGGCCAGGGTCGAGCAGTACTTC.